Shown below are 27 T cell receptor beta chains from a single sample sequenced in a study of Ad26.COV2.S vaccination and SARS-CoV-2 variants. Sequencing was performed with immunoSEQ multiplex PCR; in TCRdb, only in-frame clones are kept and a portion is missing. The sample carries roughly 380,000 clones, 85% recorded once. Treatment described: around 19 received Ad26.COV2.S at low or high dose, single or two shots; about 5 received placebo; per-sample allocation not given. The samples were gathered on day 63 after the first injection of vaccine or placebo. The sample in question was peripheral blood, obtained in a trial of Ad26.COV2.S vaccine versus placebo. These receptors all stem from a person aged 18-65 years who received the Ad26.COV2.S COVID-19 vaccine or a placebo.

The rearrangement uses TRBV11-2 and TRBJ1-1; no clear D. The CDR3 is 13 amino acids. Trimming left V 5 bases short and J 7 bases short, with 14 bases between. Germline V gene lookup returns CDR1 SGHAT and CDR2 FQNNGV. Written as DNA, the CDR3 is TGTGCCAGCAGCCAGCTCCAGTCGGTTGAAGCTTTCTTT. Translation: CASSQLQSVEAFF. The full variable domain, rest sourced from reference TRBV11-2 and TRBJ1-1, is EAGVAQSPRYKIIEKRQSVAFWCNPISGHATLYWYQQILGQGPKLLIQFQNNGVVDDSQLPKDRFSAERLKGVDSTLKIQPAKLEDSAVYLCASSQLQSVEAFFGQGTRLTVV.

The chain links TRBV28 to TRBJ2-3, with D possibly matching TRBD1 (5 bases). V gave up 6 bases and J gave up 1 base, with 11 bases separating them. The germline V gene encodes CDR1 MDHEN and CDR2 SYDVKM. The CDR3 spans 14 residues. As DNA, the CDR3 is TGTGCCAGCAGCACAGGATCCCGCACAGATACGCAGTATTTT. It encodes CASSTGSRTDTQYF.

The chain is built from TRBV10-1 and TRBJ2-2; 7 bases fit TRBD1. V trimming: 3 bases; J trimming: 4 bases; junction bases outside the gene matches: 8. The CDR3 runs to 16 residues. CDR1 is WNHNN and CDR2 is SYGVQD in the germline V gene (reference sequence). Here the CDR3 DNA reads TGCGCCAGCAGTGATGCGAGGGGGCGACTCACCGGGGAGCTGTTTTTT. Its translation is CASSDARGRLTGELFF.

The table lists this clone with a count of one. The gene calls are TRBV5-1 and TRBJ1-1; D remains ambiguous. The V and J ends lost 3 bases and 1 base respectively, with 7 bases between them. The CDR3 contains 13 residues. Germline lookup yields CDR1 SGHRS and CDR2 YFSETQ. This CDR3 is CASSSDPNTEAFF. Here the CDR3 DNA reads TGCGCCAGCAGCTCGGACCCGAACACTGAAGCTTTCTTT.

This chain links TRBV4-1 with TRBJ1-2, with TRBD1 identical over 8 bases. After removal of 4 bases from V and 8 bases from J, the junction contained 12 bases not matched to a gene. Germline V gene sequence: CDR1 MGHRA, CDR2 YSYEKL. The CDR3 extends over 15 amino acids. CDR3 nucleotides: TGCGCCAGCAGCCCCGTACCCGGGACAGGTATAGGCTACACCTTC. Translating it yields CASSPVPGTGIGYTF.

This clone was seen a handful of times. The chain combines TRBV7-9 with TRBJ2-1, with TRBD2 matching over 14 bases. CDR1 and CDR2 from the germline V gene are SEHNR and FQNEAQ (reference sequence). The CDR3 extends over 19 amino acids. The trim removed 1 base at V and 7 bases at J, leaving 12 bases unmatched. Written as DNA, the CDR3 is TGTGCCAGCAGCTTAGAGACTAGCGGGAGGGCCTCTACCGGGAATGAGCAGTTCTTC. Translated: CASSLETSGRASTGNEQFF.

V and J are TRBV30 and TRBJ2-1; unclear D gene. In germline, CDR1 is GTSNPN, CDR2 SVGIG (reference sequence). This CDR3 region has 15 residues. Trimming left V 3 bases short and J 2 bases short, with 14 bases between. CDR3 region: CAWRSISSTYNEQFF. As DNA, the CDR3 is TGTGCCTGGAGGTCAATTTCCTCTACCTACAATGAGCAGTTCTTC.

The rearrangement joins TRBV5-1 to TRBJ2-1; possible D gene TRBD1, 5 bases. Germline loops: CDR1 SGHRS, CDR2 YFSETQ. The CDR3 contains 13 residues. With 3 bases removed from V and 5 bases from J, the gap between germline ends came to 9 bases. CDR3: CASSSTVNNEQFF. The CDR3 DNA reads TGCGCCAGCAGCTCGACAGTGAACAATGAGCAGTTCTTC.

The J gene is TRBJ2-2, the V gene TRBV10-1; D may match TRBD1 or TRBD2 (5 bases each). Germline V gene lookup returns CDR1 WNHNN and CDR2 SYGVQD (reference sequence). V lost 2 bases and J lost 5, with 12 bases in between. The CDR3 sequence is 15 residues long. Here the CDR3 reads CASSEHDRGTGELFF. The CDR3 bases are TGCGCCAGCAGTGAGCATGACAGAGGGACCGGGGAGCTGTTTTTT.

The chain links TRBV7-9 to TRBJ2-7; tentative D call: TRBD1 (6 bases). Trimming took off 5 bases at V and 5 bases at J, with 13 bases between the two ends. Germline V lookup: CDR1 SEHNR, CDR2 FQNEAQ (reference sequence). The CDR3 consists of 13 residues. The CDR3 here is CASSGLQGDEQYF. For the CDR3, the DNA is TGTGCCAGCAGCGGTTTACAGGGTGACGAGCAGTACTTC.

V and J are TRBV7-9 and TRBJ1-2, with 8 bases lining up with TRBD1. CDR3 length equals 16 residues. V gave up 7 bases and J gave up 0 bases; unmatched junction bases: 10. Germline V gene data show CDR1 as SEHNR and CDR2 as FQNEAQ (reference sequence). The CDR3 bases are TGTGCCAGCACCTCGCTTGGCAGGGGGCCTAACTATGGCTACACCTTC. Protein: CASTSLGRGPNYGYTF. The full variable domain, with the rest looked up from reference TRBV7-9 and TRBJ1-2, is DTGVSQNPRHKITKRGQNVTFRCDPISEHNRLYWYRQTLGQGPEFLTYFQNEAQLEKSRLLSDRFSAERPKGSFSTLEIQRTEQGDSAMYLCASTSLGRGPNYGYTFGSGTRLTVV.

This clone was picked up one time. The chain uses TRBV27 and TRBJ2-1; a weak D match, TRBD2 (6 bases). Germline V gene data show CDR1 as MNHEY and CDR2 as SMNVEV (reference sequence). The CDR3 is 16 residues long. V was shortened by 4 bases and J by 0 bases, with 13 bases between the two germline ends. This CDR3 is CASSWGGTLSYNEQFF. The CDR3 coding sequence is TGTGCCAGCAGTTGGGGCGGGACTCTCTCCTACAATGAGCAGTTCTTC.

This chain uses TRBV20-1 with TRBJ1-4; 7 bases fit TRBD1. CDR3 size: 11 residues. Germline CDR1 DFQATT, CDR2 SNEGSKA (reference sequence). V lost 6 bases and J lost 13; bases outside the gene matches: 8. The CDR3 spells CSARDSEGLFF. CDR3 nucleotide sequence: TGCAGTGCCAGGGACAGCGAGGGACTGTTTTTT.

V is TRBV19 and J is TRBJ2-3; D gene ambiguous. Per germline, CDR1 LNHDA and CDR2 SQIVND (reference sequence). The ends were cut back, 4 bases at V and 3 bases at J, with 8 bases in the middle. CDR3 length: 13 residues. In DNA, the CDR3 is TGTGCCAGTAGTAAAAGGGAAACAGATACGCAGTATTTT. Its translation is CASSKRETDTQYF.

V is TRBV5-4 and J is TRBJ1-2; 11 nucleotides match TRBD1. Germline V gene lookup returns CDR1 SGHNT and CDR2 YYREEE (reference sequence). V shed 4 bases, J shed 7 bases, and the junction held 15 bases outside the gene matches. This CDR3 is 17 amino acids long. DNA of the CDR3: TGTGCCAGCAGCGCCACTCTCTACGGACAGGGGGCGTCTGGCTACACCTTC. Encoded protein: CASSATLYGQGASGYTF.

V and J are TRBV3-1 (or the pseudogene TRBV3-2) and TRBJ1-2; D is ambiguous. This CDR3 region has 14 residues. Looked up from germline, CDR1 is LGHDT and CDR2 is YNNKEL (reference sequence). Deletions cut 0 bases from V and 3 bases from J, with 8 bases between. CDR3 in amino acids: CASSQDRGDYGYTF. The CDR3 DNA reads as TGTGCCAGCAGCCAAGATCGGGGAGACTATGGCTACACCTTC.

This clone was found once. The chain carries TRBV6-6 and TRBJ1-2; D is unclear. The CDR3 covers 16 residues. Trimming removed 6 bases from V and 1 base from J, with 18 bases in between. Germline lookup yields CDR1 MNHNY and CDR2 SVGAGI (reference sequence). In nucleotides, the CDR3 is TGTGCCAGCAGAAATTCGCCGGGTCCCGATAACTATGGCTACACCTTC. It specifies CASRNSPGPDNYGYTF.

This chain connects TRBV5-6 to TRBJ1-2; 11 nucleotides agree with TRBD1. The CDR3 sequence is 16 residues long. Germline V gene lookup returns CDR1 SGHDT and CDR2 YYEEEE. V dropped 3 bases and J dropped 8; count of bases not matched to a gene: 12. CDR3 DNA: TGTGCCAGCAGCTCCGCCGGGACAGGGGGGAAAGGAGGCTACACCTTC. Translation: CASSSAGTGGKGGYTF.

The rearrangement links TRBV19 to TRBJ2-7, with TRBD1 matching 9 bases. CDR1 is LNHDA and CDR2 is SQIVND in the germline V gene (reference sequence). CDR3 length equals 17 residues. The V and J ends lost 4 bases and 1 base, in that order; junction bases with no gene match: 11. As DNA, the CDR3 is TGTGCCAGTAGTAAACGTGTCTCGGGACAGGGATCCTACGAGCAGTACTTC. It codes for CASSKRVSGQGSYEQYF. Full variable domain (outside the CDR3, taken from reference TRBV19 and TRBJ2-7): DGGITQSPKYLFRKEGQNVTLSCEQNLNHDAMYWYRQDPGQGLRLIYYSQIVNDFQKGDIAEGYSVSREKKESFPLTVTSAQKNPTAFYLCASSKRVSGQGSYEQYFGPGTRLTVT.

On this clone itself: Germline and junction disagree at one end, which may indicate a read error. The chain is built from TRBV7-2 and TRBJ2-1, with TRBD2 matching over 9 bases. Germline-derived CDR1 and CDR2 are SGHTA and FQGNSA. This CDR3 region has 14 residues. The CDR3 sequence is CASSIASGDNEQFF. The CDR3 DNA follows: TGTGCCAGCAGCATAGCTAGCGGGGATAATGAGCAGTTCTTC. Combining the CDR3 with reference TRBV7-2 and TRBJ2-1 gives the whole variable domain GAGVSQSPSNKVTEKGKDVELRCDPISGHTALYWYRQSLGQGLEFLIYFQGNSAPDKSGLPSDRFSAERTGGSVSTLTIQRTQQEDSAVYLCASSIASGDNEQFFGPGTRLTVL.

The rearrangement links TRBV6-1 to TRBJ2-7; D call uncertain. Germline V lookup: CDR1 MNHNS, CDR2 SASEGT. The CDR3 is 13 amino acids. Between the trimmed V and J ends, which lost 1 base and 7 bases, there was a span of 11 bases. The DNA for the CDR3 is TGTGCCAGCAGTGAAGGCATCCACCTGGAGCAGTACTTC. Translating it yields CASSEGIHLEQYF.

The chain has TRBV5-6 and TRBJ2-1; 9 nucleotides align to TRBD2. The germline V gene has CDR1 SGHDT and CDR2 YYEEEE. The V segment lost 1 base and the J segment 4 bases; nucleotides outside the gene matches: 3. This CDR3 spans 15 amino acids. CDR3 region: CASSLSAGGYNEQFF. DNA of the CDR3: TGTGCCAGCAGCTTGTCAGCGGGAGGATACAATGAGCAGTTCTTC.

The gene calls are TRBV7-2 and TRBJ1-3, with D hard to call. Germline V gives CDR1 SGHTA, CDR2 FQGNSA. The CDR3 runs 13 residues. Trimming took 1 base from V and 7 from J, leaving 8 bases between them. CDR3 loop: CASSLGGWNTIYF. The CDR3 nucleotides read TGTGCCAGCAGCTTAGGAGGTTGGAACACCATATATTTT.

J is TRBJ1-1 and V is TRBV14; the D is unclear. The CDR3 has 15 residues. CDR1 SGHDN and CDR2 FVKESK come from the germline V gene. V was shortened by 0 bases and J by 7 bases, with 15 bases between the two germline ends. The DNA for the CDR3 is TGTGCCAGCAGCCAAGATCGTAGTCAGGTTGGTGAAGCTTTCTTT. This codes for CASSQDRSQVGEAFF.

V and J are TRBV10-3 and TRBJ2-1, with TRBD2 identical over 11 bases. V gave up 3 bases and J gave up 7 bases; unmatched junction bases: 14. The CDR3 runs to 18 residues. Germline V gene data show CDR1 as ENHRY and CDR2 as SYGVKD. CDR3 amino acids: CAISESVSGGARGNEQFF. The CDR3 DNA reads TGTGCCATCAGTGAAAGTGTTAGCGGGGGGGCCCGGGGAAATGAGCAGTTCTTC.

The gene calls are TRBV2 and TRBJ2-1; TRBD1 might be the D (6 bases). Germline CDR1 is SNHLY and CDR2 is FYNNEI. The CDR3 spans 15 residues. The ends were cut back, 7 bases at V and 4 bases at J, with 17 bases in the middle. In DNA, the CDR3 is TGTGCCAGCATTCCAAGGTACAGGGTTTACAATGAGCAGTTCTTC. Encoded protein: CASIPRYRVYNEQFF.

The gene calls are TRBV5-1 and TRBJ1-2; tentative D call: TRBD1 (5 bases). The CDR3 extends over 13 amino acids. The germline CDR1 and CDR2 sequences are SGHRS and YFSETQ. V shed 0 bases and J shed 4 bases, with 7 bases lying between them. In nucleotides, the CDR3 is TGCGCCAGCAGCTTGGGACAGCTCTATGGCTACACCTTC. Translation: CASSLGQLYGYTF.